This TCR beta chain was captured by sequencing in a study of blood T cell repertoires in COVID-19 (TCRdb year 2020). In the study overall: Samples from collaborators originated in the United States, Italy and Spain and spanned both the acute and convalescent phases of COVID-19. Sample metadata almost always included a de-identified subject ID, COVID-19 status, age in years and sex. The repertoires were made available in a free public database intended to serve as a resource for research on the immune response to SARS-CoV-2. The samples were drawn from two sources: the first 160 participants of the ongoing ImmuneRACE study, and over 950 subjects contributed by 6 global collaborators. The dataset comprised deeply sampled blood TCRbeta repertoires from subjects exposed to, actively infected with, or recovered from COVID-19. The material from the prospective study consisted of cDNA or gDNA derived from T cells, B-cell-depleted T cells, or PBMCs. Where available, HLA class I and class II types were obtained from metadata supplied by the sample provider rather than from assay-based typing.

Enrolling through a virtual design, the prospective study's participants ranged in age from roughly 18 to 95 years and lived across some 23 United States geographic areas. In the prospective study, cohorts were assigned on the basis of participant-reported clinical history obtained from a screening survey and a study questionnaire. Recovered participants in ImmuneRACE Cohort 3 were defined by two consecutive negative NP/OP PCR tests, clearance by a healthcare professional, or resolution of symptoms. Mobile phlebotomists in the prospective study collected whole blood, serum and a nasopharyngeal or oropharyngeal swab from every participant. Over a 2-month period, participants in the prospective study had the option of providing additional blood draws and questionnaires. Prospective study blood samples were shipped either frozen or at room temperature before DNA extraction. Trimmed from V: 2 bases; trimmed from J: 3 bases; junction bases lacking a gene match: 10. Reading from cysteine to phenylalanine, the CDR3 counts 16 amino acids. Here the CDR3 DNA is all that survives: 48 bases in frame from base 1. As encoded in the germline V gene, CDR1 is KGHSH while CDR2 is LQKENI.

Results and caveats for the whole study, not just this receptor: How much clinical and demographic metadata was included differed by source and by participant, and the metadata was provided uncurated.

TCRbeta CDR3 regions were amplified from genomic DNA using the immunoSEQ Assay, a bias-controlled multiplex PCR. Concerning the study's data processing: The number of nucleated cells in each sample was estimated from the amplification of reference gene primers within the assay. To quantify the absolute abundance of each unique TCRbeta CDR3 rearrangement, sequence reads were collapsed and filtered. For each sample, productive Simpson clonality was calculated as the square root of Simpson's diversity index across productive rearrangements. The clones in this table, taken by TCRdb from immuneACCESS, are in-frame only. Not every clone is retained; where verified, under half of the shortfall comes from an unresolved V gene, and the cause of the rest is unknown. That table is the source of V, J and clone size, and D and trimming were worked out from the DNA. Across this sample there are under 300,000 clones, with roughly nine tenths seen only once. About 3% of the sample rests with the top ten.

Details on this clone: Its binding antigen is unknown. No qualities accompany the bases; no much larger clone lies one base away.

Input material: PBMCs or T cells enriched from blood (not recorded which). Recombination linked TRBV18 to TRBJ2-7; 7 nucleotides in the junction match TRBD2. The sequence derives from a woman between 45 and 60 years old who had recovered from COVID-19. This receptor has the CDR3 CASSPDIAGRDYEQYF. The DNA sequence follows: TGTGCCAGCTCACCAGATATAGCGGGTAGGGACTACGAGCAGTACTTC.